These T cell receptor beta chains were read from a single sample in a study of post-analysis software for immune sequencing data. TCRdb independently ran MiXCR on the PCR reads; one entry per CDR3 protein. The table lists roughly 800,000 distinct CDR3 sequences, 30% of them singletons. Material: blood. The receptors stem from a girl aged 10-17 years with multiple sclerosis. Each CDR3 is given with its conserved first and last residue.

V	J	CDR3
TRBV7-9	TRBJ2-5	CASSLGETGQETQYF
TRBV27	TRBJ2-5	CASSSSGSQETQYF
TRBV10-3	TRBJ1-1	CAISLNLDKLTEAFF
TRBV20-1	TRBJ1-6	CSAGGGSSPLHF
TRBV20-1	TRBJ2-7	CSARDGRTGSSYEQYF
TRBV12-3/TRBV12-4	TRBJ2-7	CASSLVSGYSYEQYF
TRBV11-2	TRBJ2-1	CASSPWGTAYNEQFF
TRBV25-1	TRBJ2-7	CASSEGARYEQYF
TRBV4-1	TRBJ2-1	CASSHGFDDRGREQFF
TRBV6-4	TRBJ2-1	CASRLTESSYNEQFF